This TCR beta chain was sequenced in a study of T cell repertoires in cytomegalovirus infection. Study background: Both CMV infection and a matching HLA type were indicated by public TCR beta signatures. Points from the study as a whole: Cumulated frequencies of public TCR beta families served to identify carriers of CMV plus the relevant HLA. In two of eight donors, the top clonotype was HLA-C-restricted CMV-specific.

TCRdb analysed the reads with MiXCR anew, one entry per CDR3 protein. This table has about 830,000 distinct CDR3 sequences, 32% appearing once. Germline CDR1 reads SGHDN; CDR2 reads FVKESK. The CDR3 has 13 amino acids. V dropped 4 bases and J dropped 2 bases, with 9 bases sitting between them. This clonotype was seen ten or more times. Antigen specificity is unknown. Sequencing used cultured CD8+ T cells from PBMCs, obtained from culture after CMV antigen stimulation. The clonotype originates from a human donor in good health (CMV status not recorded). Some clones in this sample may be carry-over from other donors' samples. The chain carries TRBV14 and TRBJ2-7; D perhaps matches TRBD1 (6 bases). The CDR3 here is CASSPRTAYEQYF. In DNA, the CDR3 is TGTGCCAGCAGCCCAAGGACAGCCTACGAGCAGTACTTC.